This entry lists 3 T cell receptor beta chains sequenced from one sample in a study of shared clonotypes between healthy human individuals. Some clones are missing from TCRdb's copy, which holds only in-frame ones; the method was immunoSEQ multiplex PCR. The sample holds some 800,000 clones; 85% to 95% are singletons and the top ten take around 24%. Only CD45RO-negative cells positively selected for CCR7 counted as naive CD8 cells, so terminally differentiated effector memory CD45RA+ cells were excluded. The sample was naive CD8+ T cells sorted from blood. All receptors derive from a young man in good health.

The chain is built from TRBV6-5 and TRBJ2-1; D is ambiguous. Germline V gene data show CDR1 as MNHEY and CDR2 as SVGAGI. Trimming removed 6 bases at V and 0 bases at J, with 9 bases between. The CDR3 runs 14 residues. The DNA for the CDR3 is TGTGCCAGCAGCCCCAGCAGCTCCTACAATGAGCAGTTCTTC. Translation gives CASSPSSSYNEQFF.

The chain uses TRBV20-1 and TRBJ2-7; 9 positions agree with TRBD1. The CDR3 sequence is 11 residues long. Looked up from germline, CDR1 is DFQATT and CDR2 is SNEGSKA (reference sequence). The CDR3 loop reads CSTGGNYEQYF. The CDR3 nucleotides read TGCAGCACAGGGGGCAACTACGAGCAGTACTTC.

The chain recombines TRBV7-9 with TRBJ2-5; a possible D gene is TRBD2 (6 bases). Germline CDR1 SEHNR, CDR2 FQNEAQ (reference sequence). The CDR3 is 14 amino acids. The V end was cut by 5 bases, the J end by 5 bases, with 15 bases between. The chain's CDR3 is CASSHGRGRETQYF. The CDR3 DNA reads TGTGCCAGCAGCCACGGCCGAGGGAGGGAGACCCAGTACTTC. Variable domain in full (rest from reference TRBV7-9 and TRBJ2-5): DTGVSQNPRHKITKRGQNVTFRCDPISEHNRLYWYRQTLGQGPEFLTYFQNEAQLEKSRLLSDRFSAERPKGSFSTLEIQRTEQGDSAMYLCASSHGRGRETQYFGPGTRLLVL.